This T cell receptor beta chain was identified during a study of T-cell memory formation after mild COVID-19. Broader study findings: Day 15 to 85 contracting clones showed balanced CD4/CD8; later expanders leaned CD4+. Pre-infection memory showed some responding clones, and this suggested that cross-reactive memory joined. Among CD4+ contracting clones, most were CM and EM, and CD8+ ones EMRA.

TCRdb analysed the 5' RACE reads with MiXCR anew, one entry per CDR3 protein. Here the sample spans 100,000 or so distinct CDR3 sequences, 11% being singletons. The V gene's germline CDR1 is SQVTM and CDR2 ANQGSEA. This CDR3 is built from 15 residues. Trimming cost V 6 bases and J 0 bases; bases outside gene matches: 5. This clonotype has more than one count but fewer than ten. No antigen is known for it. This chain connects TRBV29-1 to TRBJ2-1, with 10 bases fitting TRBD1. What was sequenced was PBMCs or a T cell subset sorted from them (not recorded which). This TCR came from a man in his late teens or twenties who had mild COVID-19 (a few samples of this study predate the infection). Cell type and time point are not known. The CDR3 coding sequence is TGCAGCGTGGCCGGGACAGGGGTCTCCTACAATGAGCAGTTCTTC. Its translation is CSVAGTGVSYNEQFF.